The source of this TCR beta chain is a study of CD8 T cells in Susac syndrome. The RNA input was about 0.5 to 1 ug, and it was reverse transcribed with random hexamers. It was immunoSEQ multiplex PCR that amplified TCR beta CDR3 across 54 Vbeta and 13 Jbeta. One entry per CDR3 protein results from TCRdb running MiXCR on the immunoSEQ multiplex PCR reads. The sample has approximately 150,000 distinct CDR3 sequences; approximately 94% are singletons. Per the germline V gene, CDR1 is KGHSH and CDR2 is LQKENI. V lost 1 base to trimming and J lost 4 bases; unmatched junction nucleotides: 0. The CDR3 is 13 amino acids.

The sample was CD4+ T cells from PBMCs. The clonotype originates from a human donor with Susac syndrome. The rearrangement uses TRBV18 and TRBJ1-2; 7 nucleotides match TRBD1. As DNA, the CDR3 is TGTGCCAGCTCACCACGGGACAGCTATGGCTACACCTTC. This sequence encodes CASSPRDSYGYTF. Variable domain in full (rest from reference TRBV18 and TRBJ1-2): NAGVMQNPRHLVRRRGQEARLRCSPMKGHSHVYWYRQLPEEGLKFMVYLQKENIIDESGMPKERFSAEFPKEGPSILRIQQVVRGDSAAYFCASSPRDSYGYTFGSGTRLTVV.